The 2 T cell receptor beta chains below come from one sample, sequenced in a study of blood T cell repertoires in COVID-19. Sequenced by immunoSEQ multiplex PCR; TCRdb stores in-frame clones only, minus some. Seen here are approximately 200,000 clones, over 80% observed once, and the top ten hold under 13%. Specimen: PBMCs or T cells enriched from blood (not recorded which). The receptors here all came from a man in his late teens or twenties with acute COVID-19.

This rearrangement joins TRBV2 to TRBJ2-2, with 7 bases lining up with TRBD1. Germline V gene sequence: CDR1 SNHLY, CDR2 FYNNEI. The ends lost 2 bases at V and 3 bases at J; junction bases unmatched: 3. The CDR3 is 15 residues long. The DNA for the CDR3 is TGTGCCAGCAGTGAACAGGGGGTGGACACCGGGGAGCTGTTTTTT. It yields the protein CASSEQGVDTGELFF.

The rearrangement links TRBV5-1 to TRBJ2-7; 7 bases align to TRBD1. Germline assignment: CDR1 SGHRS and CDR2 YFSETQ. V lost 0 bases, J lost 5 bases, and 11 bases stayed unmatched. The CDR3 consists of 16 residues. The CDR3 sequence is CASSLAIGTVADEQYF. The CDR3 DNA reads TGCGCCAGCAGCTTGGCTATTGGGACAGTTGCCGACGAGCAGTACTTC.